These T cell receptor beta chains were read from a single sample in a study of siplizumab effects on memory and regulatory T cells. Assay used: immunoSEQ multiplex PCR; TCRdb lists only in-frame clones, some missing. The sample consists of approximately 56,000 clones, approximately 97% of them appearing once. The material sequenced was naive CD8+ T cells sorted from blood. Receptor source: a human donor in good health. Both conserved end residues are part of each CDR3. D genes are given only for firm matches. Only part of the rows carry a size: once, few, many, or a class if the clone is expanded.

v_call: TRBV4-3
j_call: TRBJ2-6
d_call: -
clone_size: -
cdr3_aa: CASSQYPIGYSGANVLTF
cdr3_nt: TGCGCCAGCAGCCAATATCCCATCGGGTACTCTGGGGCCAACGTCCTGACTTTC

v_call: TRBV27
j_call: TRBJ1-6
d_call: -
clone_size: -
cdr3_aa: CASRRGQINSPLHF
cdr3_nt: TGTGCCAGTCGAAGGGGACAAATTAATTCACCCCTCCACTTT

v_call: TRBV18
j_call: TRBJ1-3
d_call: -
clone_size: once
cdr3_aa: CASSSGGVIGNTIYF
cdr3_nt: TGTGCCAGCTCAAGCGGGGGCGTCATTGGAAACACCATATATTTT

v_call: TRBV19
j_call: TRBJ1-2
d_call: -
clone_size: -
cdr3_aa: CASSMQEGYGYTF
cdr3_nt: TGTGCCAGTAGTATGCAAGAGGGCTATGGCTACACCTTC

v_call: TRBV5-6
j_call: TRBJ2-1
d_call: TRBD1
clone_size: -
cdr3_aa: CASRQGNEQFF
cdr3_nt: TGTGCCAGCAGACAGGGGAATGAGCAGTTCTTC

v_call: TRBV7-3
j_call: TRBJ2-3
d_call: TRBD2
clone_size: -
cdr3_aa: CASSLTGGGTDTQYF
cdr3_nt: TGTGCCAGCAGCTTAACTGGGGGGGGCACAGATACGCAGTATTTT

v_call: TRBV6-1
j_call: TRBJ2-1
d_call: -
clone_size: -
cdr3_aa: CASSILRLGYNEQFF
cdr3_nt: TGTGCCAGCAGTATTCTGAGATTAGGATACAATGAGCAGTTCTTC

v_call: TRBV7-9
j_call: TRBJ2-7
d_call: -
clone_size: -
cdr3_aa: CASSLGDLLEYEQYF
cdr3_nt: TGTGCCAGCAGCTTAGGAGATCTTCTTGAGTACGAGCAGTACTTC

v_call: TRBV7-9
j_call: TRBJ2-5
d_call: TRBD1
clone_size: -
cdr3_aa: CASSLGQGSRETQYF
cdr3_nt: TGTGCCAGCAGCTTGGGACAGGGGTCGCGAGAGACCCAGTACTTC

v_call: TRBV30
j_call: TRBJ2-3
d_call: -
clone_size: -
cdr3_aa: CAWSSSSRTDTQYF
cdr3_nt: TGTGCCTGGAGCTCTAGTTCGCGGACAGATACGCAGTATTTT

v_call: TRBV28
j_call: TRBJ2-1
d_call: TRBD2
clone_size: -
cdr3_aa: CASRPTSGSPRYNEQFF
cdr3_nt: TGTGCCAGCAGACCGACTAGCGGGAGTCCTAGGTACAATGAGCAGTTCTTC

v_call: TRBV27
j_call: TRBJ1-2
d_call: TRBD1
clone_size: -
cdr3_aa: CASSDLQGSYGYTF
cdr3_nt: TGTGCCAGCAGTGACCTACAGGGGTCCTATGGCTACACCTTC

v_call: TRBV6-5
j_call: TRBJ2-7
d_call: TRBD1
clone_size: -
cdr3_aa: CASSYRTGAYEQYF
cdr3_nt: TGTGCCAGCAGTTACCGGACAGGGGCCTACGAGCAGTACTTC

v_call: TRBV10-2
j_call: TRBJ2-3
d_call: TRBD2
clone_size: -
cdr3_aa: CASSDPGLAFDTQYF
cdr3_nt: TGCGCCAGCAGTGATCCGGGACTAGCATTCGATACGCAGTATTTT

v_call: TRBV7-9
j_call: TRBJ2-2
d_call: -
clone_size: -
cdr3_aa: CASSFSRTGELFF
cdr3_nt: TGTGCCAGCAGCTTTAGCAGAACCGGGGAGCTGTTTTTT

v_call: TRBV30
j_call: TRBJ2-1
d_call: TRBD1
clone_size: -
cdr3_aa: CAWGQGNEQFF
cdr3_nt: TGTGCCTGGGGACAGGGCAATGAGCAGTTCTTC

v_call: TRBV18
j_call: TRBJ2-7
d_call: TRBD1
clone_size: -
cdr3_aa: CASSGAGTAYEQYF
cdr3_nt: TGTGCCAGCTCAGGGGCCGGGACAGCATACGAGCAGTACTTC

v_call: TRBV27
j_call: TRBJ2-1
d_call: TRBD2
clone_size: -
cdr3_aa: CASRTSGRFLTDEQFF
cdr3_nt: TGTGCCAGCAGGACTAGCGGGAGGTTTCTTACAGACGAGCAGTTCTTC

v_call: TRBV5-1
j_call: TRBJ2-5
d_call: -
clone_size: -
cdr3_aa: CASSNTYSGEETQYF
cdr3_nt: TGCGCCAGCAGCAACACGTATAGCGGAGAAGAGACCCAGTACTTC

v_call: TRBV10-1
j_call: TRBJ2-2
d_call: TRBD1
clone_size: -
cdr3_aa: CASSEGTGIPGELFF
cdr3_nt: TGCGCCAGCAGTGAGGGGACAGGGATCCCCGGGGAGCTGTTTTTT

v_call: TRBV11-3
j_call: TRBJ2-7
d_call: -
clone_size: -
cdr3_aa: CASSLTPGLHEQYF
cdr3_nt: TGTGCCAGCAGCTTAACACCGGGACTTCACGAGCAGTACTTC

v_call: TRBV7-9
j_call: TRBJ2-5
d_call: -
clone_size: once
cdr3_aa: CASSRTSQETQYF
cdr3_nt: TGTGCCAGCAGCAGGACATCGCAAGAGACCCAGTACTTC

v_call: TRBV27
j_call: TRBJ2-7
d_call: TRBD2
clone_size: -
cdr3_aa: CASSSVVAGVAEQYF
cdr3_nt: TGTGCCAGCAGTTCGGTCGTAGCGGGAGTCGCCGAGCAGTACTTC

v_call: TRBV4-1
j_call: TRBJ2-2
d_call: -
clone_size: -
cdr3_aa: CASSQSTNTGELFF
cdr3_nt: TGCGCCAGCAGCCAATCTACGAACACCGGGGAGCTGTTTTTT

v_call: TRBV7-6
j_call: TRBJ2-2
d_call: -
clone_size: -
cdr3_aa: CATDPTGTGELFF
cdr3_nt: TGTGCCACCGACCCAACGGGAACCGGGGAGCTGTTTTTT

v_call: TRBV7-9
j_call: TRBJ2-1
d_call: -
clone_size: -
cdr3_aa: CASSLTVPDEQFF
cdr3_nt: TGTGCCAGCAGCTTAACAGTGCCAGATGAGCAGTTCTTC

v_call: TRBV2
j_call: TRBJ2-2
d_call: -
clone_size: -
cdr3_aa: CASKAGSGTGELFF
cdr3_nt: TGTGCCAGCAAGGCGGGAAGTGGAACCGGGGAGCTGTTTTTT

v_call: TRBV30
j_call: TRBJ1-1
d_call: TRBD1
clone_size: -
cdr3_aa: CAWNSQQGRLNTEAFF
cdr3_nt: TGTGCCTGGAATAGTCAACAGGGGCGGTTGAATACTGAAGCTTTCTTT

v_call: TRBV4-2
j_call: TRBJ1-2
d_call: -
clone_size: -
cdr3_aa: CASSQAEGYTF
cdr3_nt: TGTGCCAGCAGCCAAGCGGAGGGCTACACCTTC

v_call: TRBV5-1
j_call: TRBJ2-1
d_call: TRBD1
clone_size: -
cdr3_aa: CASSKEAGGDFSPDEQFF
cdr3_nt: TGCGCCAGCAGCAAGGAGGCAGGGGGCGACTTTAGTCCCGATGAGCAGTTCTTC

v_call: TRBV29-1
j_call: TRBJ2-3
d_call: -
clone_size: -
cdr3_aa: CSVPRGDQATDTQYF
cdr3_nt: TGCAGCGTTCCCCGAGGGGACCAAGCCACAGATACGCAGTATTTT

v_call: TRBV29-1
j_call: TRBJ2-7
d_call: TRBD2
clone_size: -
cdr3_aa: CSVEVAGFYEQYF
cdr3_nt: TGCAGCGTTGAGGTAGCGGGGTTTTACGAGCAGTACTTC

v_call: TRBV28
j_call: TRBJ1-2
d_call: -
clone_size: -
cdr3_aa: CASSSRDIANYGYTF
cdr3_nt: TGTGCCAGCAGCAGTCGGGACATAGCTAACTATGGCTACACCTTC

v_call: TRBV27
j_call: TRBJ2-1
d_call: -
clone_size: -
cdr3_aa: CASSLGDTLGYNEQFF
cdr3_nt: TGTGCCAGCAGTCTAGGGGACACCCTGGGGTACAATGAGCAGTTCTTC

v_call: TRBV27
j_call: TRBJ2-1
d_call: -
clone_size: -
cdr3_aa: CASWGSRGDNEQFF
cdr3_nt: TGTGCCAGTTGGGGCAGTAGAGGGGACAATGAGCAGTTCTTC

v_call: TRBV27
j_call: TRBJ2-7
d_call: -
clone_size: -
cdr3_aa: CASSLVPGYYEQYF
cdr3_nt: TGTGCCAGCAGTTTAGTACCGGGGTATTACGAGCAGTACTTC

v_call: TRBV4-2
j_call: TRBJ1-5
d_call: TRBD1
clone_size: once
cdr3_aa: CASSQGGTGEWWQNQPQHF
cdr3_nt: TGTGCCAGCAGTCAAGGTGGGACAGGGGAATGGTGGCAGAATCAGCCCCAGCATTTT

v_call: TRBV28
j_call: TRBJ2-3
d_call: TRBD2
clone_size: -
cdr3_aa: CASSPPQRGEDTQYF
cdr3_nt: TGTGCCAGCAGCCCCCCCCAGCGGGGGGAAGATACGCAGTATTTT

v_call: TRBV10-3
j_call: TRBJ2-2
d_call: TRBD2
clone_size: -
cdr3_aa: CAISEITSGANTGELFF
cdr3_nt: TGTGCCATCAGTGAGATCACTAGCGGGGCGAACACCGGGGAGCTGTTTTTT

v_call: TRBV2
j_call: TRBJ2-3
d_call: -
clone_size: once
cdr3_aa: CASSDTDSHSTDTQYF
cdr3_nt: TGTGCCAGCAGTGACACAGACTCGCATTCCACAGATACGCAGTATTTT

v_call: TRBV29-1
j_call: TRBJ2-7
d_call: TRBD1
clone_size: -
cdr3_aa: CSVGQGASYEQYF
cdr3_nt: TGCAGCGTTGGCCAGGGGGCCTCCTACGAGCAGTACTTC

v_call: TRBV15
j_call: TRBJ1-2
d_call: TRBD1
clone_size: -
cdr3_aa: CATSSDRGSYGYTF
cdr3_nt: TGTGCCACCAGCAGTGACAGGGGATCATATGGCTACACCTTC

v_call: TRBV4-3
j_call: TRBJ2-1
d_call: TRBD1
clone_size: -
cdr3_aa: CASSLGTGEYNEQFF
cdr3_nt: TGCGCCAGCAGCCTCGGAACAGGGGAATACAATGAGCAGTTCTTC

v_call: TRBV19
j_call: TRBJ2-2
d_call: TRBD1
clone_size: -
cdr3_aa: CATRDRVYTGELFF
cdr3_nt: TGTGCCACCCGGGACAGGGTGTACACCGGGGAGCTGTTTTTT

v_call: TRBV30
j_call: TRBJ1-5
d_call: -
clone_size: -
cdr3_aa: CASSKTNQPQHF
cdr3_nt: TGTGCCTCCAGCAAAACTAATCAGCCCCAGCATTTT

v_call: TRBV28
j_call: TRBJ2-7
d_call: -
clone_size: -
cdr3_aa: CASSTGYGYEQYF
cdr3_nt: TGTGCCAGCAGTACAGGGTACGGCTACGAGCAGTACTTC

v_call: TRBV4-1
j_call: TRBJ2-2
d_call: TRBD2
clone_size: once
cdr3_aa: CASSSRTSGYTGELFF
cdr3_nt: TGCGCCAGCAGCAGTCGGACTAGCGGTTACACCGGGGAGCTGTTTTTT

v_call: TRBV15
j_call: TRBJ1-5
d_call: -
clone_size: once
cdr3_aa: CATSRTPEMNQPQHF
cdr3_nt: TGTGCCACCAGCAGGACTCCGGAGATGAATCAGCCCCAGCATTTT

v_call: TRBV9
j_call: TRBJ2-1
d_call: -
clone_size: -
cdr3_aa: CASSGLDGTRFF
cdr3_nt: TGTGCCAGCAGCGGACTAGACGGGACAAGATTCTTC

v_call: TRBV7-6
j_call: TRBJ2-1
d_call: -
clone_size: -
cdr3_aa: CASSLANRPYNEQFF
cdr3_nt: TGTGCCAGCAGCTTAGCGAACCGGCCCTACAATGAGCAGTTCTTC

v_call: TRBV28
j_call: TRBJ2-1
d_call: TRBD2
clone_size: -
cdr3_aa: CASRIGRGTSGSNEQFF
cdr3_nt: TGTGCCAGCAGGATTGGGCGAGGGACTAGCGGGAGTAATGAGCAGTTCTTC

v_call: TRBV6-5
j_call: TRBJ2-5
d_call: TRBD1
clone_size: -
cdr3_aa: CASSLLAETGGTQYF
cdr3_nt: TGTGCCAGCAGCCTTCTAGCGGAGACAGGGGGGACCCAGTACTTC

v_call: TRBV27
j_call: TRBJ1-4
d_call: -
clone_size: once
cdr3_aa: CASKTRGDREKLFF
cdr3_nt: TGTGCCAGCAAAACTAGGGGCGATCGTGAAAAACTGTTTTTT

v_call: TRBV5-8
j_call: TRBJ2-6
d_call: TRBD1
clone_size: -
cdr3_aa: CASSWDRGTGANVLTF
cdr3_nt: TGTGCCAGCAGTTGGGACAGGGGAACTGGGGCCAACGTCCTGACTTTC

v_call: TRBV2
j_call: TRBJ1-1
d_call: -
clone_size: -
cdr3_aa: CASSVGAGYLNTEAFF
cdr3_nt: TGTGCCAGCAGTGTGGGGGCAGGGTATTTGAACACTGAAGCTTTCTTT

v_call: TRBV7-9
j_call: TRBJ1-4
d_call: -
clone_size: -
cdr3_aa: CASSAFRIGGGTNEKLFF
cdr3_nt: TGTGCCAGCAGCGCTTTCAGGATTGGAGGGGGAACTAATGAAAAACTGTTTTTT

v_call: TRBV27
j_call: TRBJ2-7
d_call: -
clone_size: -
cdr3_aa: CASSLGAPYEQYF
cdr3_nt: TGTGCCAGCAGTTTAGGGGCACCTTACGAGCAGTACTTC

v_call: TRBV11-3
j_call: TRBJ2-6
d_call: -
clone_size: -
cdr3_aa: CASSLDVTVSGANVLTF
cdr3_nt: TGTGCCAGCAGCTTAGACGTAACGGTCTCTGGGGCCAACGTCCTGACTTTC

v_call: TRBV7-2
j_call: TRBJ1-3
d_call: -
clone_size: -
cdr3_aa: CASSPDPSSGNTIYF
cdr3_nt: TGTGCCAGCAGCCCTGACCCCAGCTCTGGAAACACCATATATTTT

v_call: TRBV6-1
j_call: TRBJ2-3
d_call: TRBD2
clone_size: -
cdr3_aa: CASSEADGRGGDTQYF
cdr3_nt: TGTGCCAGCAGTGAAGCGGACGGGAGGGGGGGAGATACGCAGTATTTT